The present TCR beta chain was sequenced within a study of monozygotic twins with inflammatory bowel disease. The CDR3 length is 15 residues. Germline CDR1 is SEHNR and CDR2 is FQNEAQ (reference sequence). TCRdb reprocessed the 5' RACE reads and reports one entry per CDR3 protein, with no DNA. The sample spans approximately 400,000 distinct CDR3 sequences; the ten largest clones claim 2.5% to 3%. The J gene is TRBJ1-1, the V gene TRBV7-9. Sequenced: blood. The TCR sequence derives from a human donor with ulcerative colitis or Crohn's disease, or a healthy co-twin of an affected twin (not recorded which). This CDR3 reads CASSLAGQRVAEAFF. The variable domain in full, completed from reference TRBV7-9 and TRBJ1-1, reads DTGVSQNPRHKITKRGQNVTFRCDPISEHNRLYWYRQTLGQGPEFLTYFQNEAQLEKSRLLSDRFSAERPKGSFSTLEIQRTEQGDSAMYLCASSLAGQRVAEAFFGQGTRLTVV.